The rows below give T cell receptor beta chains drawn from one sample of a study of T cell responses to AZD1222 COVID-19 vaccine. Repertoires were generated with immunoSEQ multiplex PCR, while TCRdb's copy carries only in-frame clones and drops some. This sample yields roughly 78,000 clones, of which around four fifths are seen a single time; about 3% belongs to the top ten. The sample was peripheral blood, taken on day 0 of AZD1222 vaccination. Receptors originate from an adult in good health. Both conserved end residues are part of each CDR3. D genes are given only for firm matches. Size values are once, few and many counts, or a class for expanded clones, and some rows have none.

j_call | clone_size | v_call | d_call | cdr3_aa | cdr3_nt
TRBJ2-3 | - | TRBV20-1 | - | CSATEVDTQYF | TGCAGTGCTACTGAGGTGGATACGCAGTATTTT
TRBJ1-1 | few | TRBV5-6 | - | CASSLSPRNTEAFF | TGTGCCAGCAGCCTCTCCCCAAGGAACACTGAAGCTTTCTTT
TRBJ1-6 | - | TRBV9 | TRBD1 | CASSVGQGDNSPLHF | TGTGCCAGCAGCGTAGGACAGGGCGATAATTCACCCCTCCACTTT
TRBJ1-1 | - | TRBV11-2 | - | CATTRALNTEAFF | TGTGCCACTACCAGGGCGCTGAACACTGAAGCTTTCTTT
TRBJ1-1 | - | TRBV30 | TRBD1 | CAWSRGQGATEAFF | TGTGCCTGGAGTCGAGGACAGGGCGCCACTGAAGCTTTCTTT
TRBJ2-3 | once | TRBV7-2 | - | CASSSASDTQYF | TGTGCCAGCAGCTCAGCGTCAGATACGCAGTATTTT
TRBJ1-5 | - | TRBV4-3 | - | CASSQVLFGQPQHF | TGCGCCAGCAGCCAAGTTCTGTTTGGTCAGCCCCAGCATTTT
TRBJ1-2 | - | TRBV6-2/TRBV6-3 | - | CASSYPGGWGYAF | TGTGCCAGCAGTTACCCCGGGGGATGGGGGTACGCCTTC
TRBJ2-3 | - | TRBV7-9 | - | CASSLVAGPTDTQYF | TGTGCCAGCAGCTTAGTGGCGGGACCCACAGATACGCAGTATTTT
TRBJ2-5 | - | TRBV13 | - | CASSFRGQETQYF | TGTGCCAGCAGCTTCCGGGGACAAGAGACCCAGTACTTC
TRBJ1-1 | - | TRBV10-3 | - | CAISHSTEAFF | TGTGCCATCAGCCACTCCACTGAAGCTTTCTTT
TRBJ2-7 | - | TRBV7-2 | TRBD1 | CASSSDRGSYEQYF | TGTGCCAGCAGCTCGGACAGGGGATCCTACGAGCAGTACTTC
TRBJ2-7 | - | TRBV7-9 | TRBD2 | CASSWGGGTYEQYF | TGTGCCAGCAGCTGGGGGGGAGGAACCTACGAGCAGTACTTC
TRBJ1-2 | - | TRBV11-2 | - | CASSLDSPRGYGYTF | TGTGCCAGCAGCTTAGATTCCCCCAGGGGCTATGGCTACACCTTC
TRBJ2-1 | - | TRBV12-3/TRBV12-4 | - | CASREASANEQFF | TGTGCCAGCAGAGAGGCTAGCGCCAATGAGCAGTTCTTC
TRBJ2-5 | - | TRBV7-8 | TRBD2 | CASRLAGADQETQYF | TGTGCCAGCAGGTTAGCGGGGGCTGACCAAGAGACCCAGTACTTC
TRBJ2-1 | - | TRBV10-3 | TRBD2 | CAITDAGLANEQFF | TGTGCCATCACCGACGCAGGACTAGCCAATGAGCAGTTCTTC
TRBJ1-4 | - | TRBV5-3 | TRBD1 | CARSPPGGGLEKLFF | TGTGCCAGAAGCCCCCCGGGAGGGGGCTTGGAAAAACTGTTTTTT
TRBJ1-6 | few | TRBV24-1 | - | CATSDRGTKDNSPLHF | TGTGCCACCAGTGACCGCGGGACAAAGGATAATTCACCCCTCCACTTT
TRBJ1-4 | - | TRBV20-1 | TRBD1 | CSASLQGARLDEKLFF | TGCAGTGCTAGTCTTCAGGGGGCGCGTTTAGATGAAAAACTGTTTTTT
TRBJ1-6 | few | TRBV9 | - | CASSAGEGYNSPLHF | TGTGCCAGCAGCGCAGGCGAAGGATATAATTCACCCCTCCACTTT
TRBJ2-1 | - | TRBV30 | - | CASGKGVWDNEQFF | TGTGCCTCAGGAAAGGGGGTTTGGGACAATGAGCAGTTCTTC
TRBJ2-3 | - | TRBV30 | TRBD2 | CAWSGTSPDTQYF | TGTGCCTGGAGTGGGACTAGTCCAGATACGCAGTATTTT
TRBJ2-7 | - | TRBV20-1 | - | CSASKAGSGGGSEQYF | TGCAGTGCTAGTAAGGCGGGGTCCGGTGGGGGTTCCGAGCAGTACTTC
TRBJ2-5 | once | TRBV5-8 | TRBD2 | CASSLAGGETQYF | TGTGCCAGCAGCTTGGCGGGGGGGGAGACCCAGTACTTC
TRBJ1-2 | - | TRBV2 | TRBD1 | CASSAFRTLGQGEYGYTF | TGTGCCAGCAGTGCGTTCAGGACGCTGGGACAGGGAGAATATGGCTACACCTTC
TRBJ2-4 | - | TRBV6-5 | TRBD2 | CASSSGTSGNIQYF | TGTGCCAGCAGCTCCGGGACTAGCGGGAACATTCAGTACTTC
TRBJ2-7 | once | TRBV5-1 | TRBD1 | CASSLSPGQGEYEQYF | TGCGCCAGCAGCTTGTCTCCGGGACAGGGAGAATACGAGCAGTACTTC
TRBJ2-5 | - | TRBV19 | TRBD1 | CASSNARGQETQYF | TGTGCCAGTTCAAACGCCAGGGGGCAAGAGACCCAGTACTTC
TRBJ2-2 | - | TRBV6-5 | - | CASVGPGATGELFF | TGTGCCAGTGTGGGACCGGGAGCCACCGGGGAGCTGTTTTTT
TRBJ2-5 | few | TRBV6-2/TRBV6-3 | TRBD2 | CASSLWRTSGGPYQETQYF | TGTGCCAGCAGCCTATGGAGGACTAGCGGGGGCCCGTACCAAGAGACCCAGTACTTC
TRBJ1-3 | - | TRBV3-1/TRBV3-2 | - | CASSQGLSGNTIYF | TGTGCCAGCAGCCAAGGCCTCTCTGGAAACACCATATATTTT
TRBJ1-1 | - | TRBV19 | - | CASSILSPGAGNTEAFF | TGTGCCAGTAGTATACTGTCTCCAGGAGCGGGGAACACTGAAGCTTTCTTT
TRBJ2-3 | - | TRBV5-6 | - | CASSQRRDPTNTQYF | TGTGCCAGCAGCCAACGACGGGACCCCACGAATACGCAGTATTTT
TRBJ1-1 | - | TRBV2 | TRBD1 | CASSPGQGGTEAFF | TGTGCCAGCAGTCCCGGACAGGGAGGGACTGAAGCTTTCTTT
TRBJ2-5 | - | TRBV25-1 | - | CASSELGEGETQYF | TGTGCCAGCAGTGAATTGGGCGAGGGAGAGACCCAGTACTTC
TRBJ1-4 | - | TRBV15 | - | CATSRDMSQGQKLFF | TGTGCCACCAGCAGAGATATGAGCCAAGGTCAAAAACTGTTTTTT
TRBJ2-7 | once | TRBV7-9 | - | CASSSDRVPPTYEQYF | TGTGCCAGCAGCTCTGACCGGGTCCCTCCCACCTACGAGCAGTACTTC
TRBJ2-3 | - | TRBV2 | - | CAGSEGQVWTTGSTDTQYF | TGTGCCGGCAGTGAAGGTCAGGTCTGGACTACCGGAAGCACAGATACGCAGTATTTT
TRBJ2-1 | - | TRBV19 | TRBD1 | CASRTTGYGNEQFF | TGTGCCAGTAGGACGACAGGGTATGGGAATGAGCAGTTCTTC
TRBJ2-2 | - | TRBV7-9 | - | CASSLAGNTGELFF | TGTGCCAGCAGCTTGGCAGGGAACACCGGGGAGCTGTTTTTT
TRBJ2-1 | once | TRBV21-1 | - | CASSMGREREGSGYNEQFF | TGTGCCAGCAGCATGGGGAGGGAGCGGGAGGGATCGGGCTACAATGAGCAGTTCTTC
TRBJ2-1 | - | TRBV7-6 | TRBD2 | CASSASGTRDNEQFF | TGTGCCAGCAGCGCCTCCGGGACTAGGGACAATGAGCAGTTCTTC
TRBJ1-5 | - | TRBV7-8 | TRBD1 | CASKPGKGTGGLSNQPQHF | TGTGCCAGCAAACCGGGAAAGGGGACAGGGGGCCTTTCCAATCAGCCCCAGCATTTT
TRBJ1-1 | - | TRBV6-5 | - | CASRQAQNTEAFF | TGTGCCAGCAGGCAGGCCCAGAACACTGAAGCTTTCTTT
TRBJ1-5 | - | TRBV28 | TRBD1 | CASRKDRGLNRNQPQHF | TGTGCCAGCAGGAAGGACAGGGGGTTAAACCGAAATCAGCCCCAGCATTTT
TRBJ2-5 | - | TRBV5-1 | - | CASSRQVRQETQYF | TGCGCCAGCAGCAGACAGGTCCGCCAAGAGACCCAGTACTTC
TRBJ2-5 | - | TRBV4-2 | TRBD2 | CASSQEAGGPETQYF | TGTGCCAGCAGCCAAGAAGCGGGGGGGCCAGAGACCCAGTACTTC
TRBJ1-4 | - | TRBV7-8 | TRBD1 | CASSEPGQPNEKLFF | TGTGCCAGCAGCGAGCCGGGACAGCCTAATGAAAAACTGTTTTTT
TRBJ2-1 | - | TRBV12-3/TRBV12-4 | - | CASSLIYNEQFF | TGTGCCAGCAGTTTAATATACAATGAGCAGTTCTTC
TRBJ1-6 | - | TRBV6-5 | TRBD1 | CASTPRTGEYSPLHF | TGTGCCAGCACCCCACGGACAGGGGAATATTCACCCCTCCACTTT
TRBJ2-3 | - | TRBV6-5 | - | CASSYWGMDRDTQYF | TGTGCCAGCAGTTACTGGGGGATGGATCGGGATACGCAGTATTTT
TRBJ1-6 | - | TRBV7-2 | - | CASSLGGAPYNSPLHF | TGTGCCAGCAGCTTAGGGGGGGCCCCTTATAATTCACCCCTCCACTTT
TRBJ2-3 | - | TRBV30 | - | CAWSVTGTDTQYF | TGTGCCTGGAGTGTAACGGGCACAGATACGCAGTATTTT